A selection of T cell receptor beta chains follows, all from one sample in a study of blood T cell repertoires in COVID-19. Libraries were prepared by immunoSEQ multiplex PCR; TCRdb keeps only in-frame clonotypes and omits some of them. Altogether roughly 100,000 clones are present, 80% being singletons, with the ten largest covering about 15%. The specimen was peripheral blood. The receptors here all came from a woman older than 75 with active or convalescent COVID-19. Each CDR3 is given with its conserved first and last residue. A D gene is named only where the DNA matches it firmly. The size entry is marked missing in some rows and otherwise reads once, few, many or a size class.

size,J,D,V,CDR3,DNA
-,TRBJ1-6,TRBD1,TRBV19,CASSKRTGRNNNSPLHF,TGTGCCAGTAGTAAGAGGACAGGTCGAAATAATAATTCACCCCTCCACTTT
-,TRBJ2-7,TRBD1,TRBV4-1,CASSQGQGSYEQYF,TGCGCCAGCAGCCAGGGACAGGGCTCCTACGAGCAGTACTTC
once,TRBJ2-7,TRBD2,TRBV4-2,CASSPLAPSYEQYF,TGTGCCAGCAGCCCACTAGCGCCTTCCTACGAGCAGTACTTC
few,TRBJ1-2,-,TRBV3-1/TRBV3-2,CASSHRQQSAFGYTF,TGTGCCAGCAGCCACCGACAGCAATCCGCCTTTGGCTACACCTTC
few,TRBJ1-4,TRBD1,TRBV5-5,CASSFTGVKLFF,TGTGCCAGCAGTTTTACAGGGGTAAAACTGTTTTTT
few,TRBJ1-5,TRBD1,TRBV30,CAWSIDRDNQPQHF,TGTGCCTGGAGTATCGACAGGGACAATCAGCCCCAGCATTTT
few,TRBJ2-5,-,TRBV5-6,CASRHDSLETQYF,TGTGCCAGCAGACACGACAGTTTAGAGACCCAGTACTTC
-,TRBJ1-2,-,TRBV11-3,CASSLWGGTGYTF,TGTGCCAGCAGCTTGTGGGGGGGCACCGGCTACACCTTC
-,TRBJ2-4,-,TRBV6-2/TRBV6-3,CASSRGVGNIQYF,TGTGCCAGCAGCCGCGGGGTAGGAAACATTCAGTACTTC
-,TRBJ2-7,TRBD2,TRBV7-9,CATTGGSRYEQYF,TGTGCTACGACGGGGGGGAGTCGCTACGAGCAGTACTTC
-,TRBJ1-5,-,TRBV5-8,CASSLVEGQPQHF,TGTGCCAGCAGCTTGGTCGAGGGACAGCCCCAGCATTTT
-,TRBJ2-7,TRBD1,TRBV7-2,CASSLQGVPYEQYF,TGTGCCAGCAGCTTACAGGGGGTTCCCTACGAGCAGTACTTC
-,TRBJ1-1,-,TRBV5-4,CASSLSRNTEAFF,TGTGCCAGCAGCTTGTCCAGGAACACTGAAGCTTTCTTT
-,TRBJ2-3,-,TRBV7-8,CASGRGASLSTDTQYF,TGTGCCAGCGGTCGGGGGGCTAGCCTGAGCACAGATACGCAGTATTTT
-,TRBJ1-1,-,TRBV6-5,CASSLSWEAFF,TGTGCCAGCAGTTTGAGTTGGGAAGCTTTCTTT
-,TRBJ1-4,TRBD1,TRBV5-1,CASSSGQATTTNEKLFF,TGCGCCAGCAGCTCGGGACAGGCGACCACAACTAATGAAAAACTGTTTTTT
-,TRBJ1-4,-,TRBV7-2,CASSLERVSNEKLFF,TGTGCCAGCAGCTTAGAACGGGTCTCCAATGAAAAACTGTTTTTT
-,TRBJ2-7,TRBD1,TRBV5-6,CASSLVGTGDYEQYF,TGTGCCAGCAGCTTGGTTGGGACAGGGGATTACGAGCAGTACTTC
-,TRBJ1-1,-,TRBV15,CATSSPRGSTEAFF,TGTGCCACCAGCAGTCCCCGGGGGTCCACTGAAGCTTTCTTT
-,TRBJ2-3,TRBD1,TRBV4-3,CASSQELAGTGLINTQYF,TGCGCCAGCAGCCAAGAACTCGCCGGGACAGGGCTGATAAATACGCAGTATTTT
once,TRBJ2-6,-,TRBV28,CASSLMVVSGANVLTF,TGTGCCAGCAGTTTAATGGTAGTCTCTGGGGCCAACGTCCTGACTTTC
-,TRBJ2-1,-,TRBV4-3,CASSQALAAYNEQFF,TGCGCCAGCAGCCAAGCCCTAGCAGCCTACAATGAGCAGTTCTTC
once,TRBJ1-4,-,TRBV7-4,CASSLDRKDEKLFF,TGTGCCAGCAGCTTAGACAGGAAAGATGAAAAACTGTTTTTT
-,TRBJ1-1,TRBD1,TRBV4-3,CASSLGQINTEAFF,TGCGCCAGCAGCCTGGGACAGATAAACACTGAAGCTTTCTTT
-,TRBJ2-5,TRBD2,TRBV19,CASSISGTSTETQYF,TGTGCCAGTAGTATCTCCGGGACTAGTACCGAGACCCAGTACTTC
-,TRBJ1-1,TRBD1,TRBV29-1,CSVGTGEWDTEAFF,TGCAGCGTTGGGACAGGCGAGTGGGACACTGAAGCTTTCTTT
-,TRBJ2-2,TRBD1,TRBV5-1,CASSLDRGNTGELFF,TGCGCCAGCAGCCTGGACAGGGGGAACACCGGGGAGCTGTTTTTT
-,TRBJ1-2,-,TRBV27,CASSLQGTYGYTF,TGTGCCAGCAGTTTGCAGGGGACCTATGGCTACACCTTC
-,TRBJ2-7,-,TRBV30,CAWRIGIPYEQYF,TGTGCCTGGAGAATCGGTATCCCCTACGAGCAGTACTTC
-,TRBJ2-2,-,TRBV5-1,CASSWTGGTGELFF,TGCGCCAGCAGCTGGACAGGAGGGACCGGGGAGCTGTTTTTT
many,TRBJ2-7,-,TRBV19,CASSPKISYEQYF,TGTGCCAGTAGCCCCAAAATCTCCTACGAGCAGTACTTC
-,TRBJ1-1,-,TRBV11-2,CASSLTDFFDTEAFF,TGTGCCAGCAGCTTAACAGATTTTTTCGACACTGAAGCTTTCTTT
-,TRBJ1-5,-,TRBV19,CASNNPGRGAGNQPQHF,TGTGCCAGTAACAACCCCGGCCGGGGGGCCGGCAATCAGCCCCAGCATTTT
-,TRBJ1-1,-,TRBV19,CASTPSNTEAFF,TGTGCCAGTACCCCCTCGAACACTGAAGCTTTCTTT
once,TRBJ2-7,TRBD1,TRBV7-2,CASSLGGQVFEQYF,TGTGCCAGCAGCTTAGGGGGACAGGTCTTCGAGCAGTACTTC
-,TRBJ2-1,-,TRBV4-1,CASSQGRLLNEQFF,TGCGCCAGCAGCCAAGGACGACTACTCAATGAGCAGTTCTTC
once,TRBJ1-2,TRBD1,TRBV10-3,CAISTGTGAGYTF,TGTGCCATCAGCACCGGGACAGGGGCTGGCTACACCTTC
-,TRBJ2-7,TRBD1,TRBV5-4,CASSLEPGQGYEQYF,TGTGCCAGCAGCTTGGAACCGGGACAGGGCTACGAGCAGTACTTC
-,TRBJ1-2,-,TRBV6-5,CASTRGAGGYTF,TGTGCCAGCACTCGCGGGGCGGGTGGCTACACCTTC